The 13 T cell receptor beta chains reported below all come from one sample, sequenced in a study of regulatory T cells in long-lasting Graves disease. iRepertoire HTBI primers and Arm-PCR of CDR3 regions built TCR beta libraries. TCRdb fed the multiplex PCR reads into MiXCR, producing one record per CDR3 protein. This sample has hundreds of thousands of distinct CDR3 sequences, with around 21% found just once. Time point described: persistent/refractory GD, antithyroid drugs over 5 years with positive TRAb. With RNA extracted from PBMCs as input, the TCR library was made. The sequencing here drew on peripheral blood mononuclear cells (PBMCs), taken when the disease was refractory, from a patient treated with antithyroid drugs. Receptor source: a female donor with Graves disease.

In its sample, this clonotype was seen a few times. The chain combines TRBV7-2 with TRBJ1-2; TRBD1 matches 7 bases. This CDR3 has 14 amino acids. Germline loops: CDR1 SGHTA, CDR2 FQGNSA. J lost 6 bases, V lost 0 bases, and 4 bases had no gene match. The DNA of the CDR3 is TGTGCCAGCAGCTTAGCGACAGGGAACCATGGCTACACCTTC. Translating it yields CASSLATGNHGYTF.

This clonotype was seen many times. This rearrangement joins TRBV12-3 or TRBV12-4 to TRBJ1-1, with TRBD1 identical over 7 bases. Trimming cost V 1 base and J 3 bases; bases outside gene matches: 2. The CDR3 extends over 14 amino acids. CDR3 sequence (DNA): TGTGCCAGCAGTTTAGAGGGGGCGTACACTGAAGCTTTCTTT. This gives the protein CASSLEGAYTEAFF.

This clonotype has ten or more counts. The J gene is TRBJ2-7, the V gene TRBV20-1; TRBD2 is a possible D gene (6 bases). The CDR3 sequence is 13 residues long. Germline CDR1 DFQATT, CDR2 SNEGSKA (reference sequence). V lost 3 bases, J lost 3 bases, and 12 bases lay in between. The CDR3 protein is CSASGSNLYEQYF. Written as DNA, the CDR3 is TGCAGTGCTAGCGGGAGTAATCTCTACGAGCAGTACTTC.

This clonotype has a handful of counts. The V call is TRBV27, the J call TRBJ1-5; D is unclear. The CDR3 is made up of 14 amino acids. Trimming stripped 2 bases from V and 6 bases from J, with 11 bases between. Germline CDR1 and CDR2: MNHEY and SMNVEV (reference sequence). The CDR3 coding sequence is TGTGCCAGCAGTTTAGTCGGGGAAGGTCAGCCCCAGCATTTT. Its translation is CASSLVGEGQPQHF.

Many counts were recorded for this clonotype. The rearrangement joins TRBV7-2 to TRBJ1-6, with no clear D. This CDR3 spans 15 amino acids. Germline CDR1 SGHTA, CDR2 FQGNSA. The V end was cut by 4 bases, the J end by 9 bases, with 16 bases between. For the CDR3, the DNA is TGTGCCAGCAGCTCACGGACGGTGTCGGGTTCACCCCTCCACTTT. Translating gives CASSSRTVSGSPLHF. Full variable domain (outside the CDR3, taken from reference TRBV7-2 and TRBJ1-6): GAGVSQSPSNKVTEKGKDVELRCDPISGHTALYWYRQSLGQGLEFLIYFQGNSAPDKSGLPSDRFSAERTGGSVSTLTIQRTQQEDSAVYLCASSSRTVSGSPLHFGNGTRLTVT.

This clonotype was seen only a few times. The V call is TRBV7-2, the J call TRBJ2-7; 11 bases match TRBD2. Germline CDR1 reads SGHTA; CDR2 reads FQGNSA. V was pared by 8 bases and J by 5 bases, with 11 bases of the junction left unmatched. The CDR3 runs to 15 residues. CDR3 loop: CASAPVSGRADEQYF. In nucleotides, the CDR3 is TGTGCCAGCGCCCCGGTTAGCGGGAGGGCCGACGAGCAGTACTTC.

In its sample, this clonotype was seen a few times. This sequence joins TRBV29-1 and TRBJ1-1; D uncertain. The V end was cut by 1 base, the J end by 11 bases, with 8 bases between. This CDR3 is 10 amino acids long. CDR1 and CDR2 (germline): SQVTM, ANQGSEA. The CDR3 loop is CSVEGTGAFF. DNA of the CDR3: TGCAGCGTTGAAGGGACCGGGGCTTTCTTT.

This chain connects TRBV29-1 to TRBJ2-7; 8 bases agree with TRBD1. Unmatched junction bases numbered 10, after V lost 7 bases and J lost 5 bases. There are 13 residues in the CDR3. The germline gives CDR1 SQVTM, CDR2 ANQGSEA. CDR3 bases: TGCAGCGCTAAGCGGACAGGGTCGGACGAGCAGTACTTC. Encoded protein: CSAKRTGSDEQYF.

This clonotype was seen many times. This sequence joins TRBV20-1 and TRBJ2-5; unclear D gene. The germline V and J ends were trimmed by 3 bases and 0 bases, with 5 bases remaining between them. The CDR3 totals 12 residues. Looked up from germline, CDR1 is DFQATT and CDR2 is SNEGSKA (reference sequence). CDR3 protein: CSASMYQETQYF. The CDR3 DNA sequence: TGCAGTGCTAGTATGTACCAAGAGACCCAGTACTTC.

CDR3 protein: CASSFDGDYNSPLHF. CDR3 DNA sequence: TGTGCCAGCAGTTTCGACGGTGACTATAATTCACCCCTCCACTTT. The chain joins TRBV6-2 or TRBV6-3 to TRBJ1-6, with D unclear. Germline lookup yields CDR1 MNHEY and CDR2 SVGEGT. The CDR3 has 15 residues. V was trimmed by 4 bases and J by 3 bases, leaving 10 bases between them.

This clonotype came up a few times. CDR3 DNA: TGTGCCAGCAGTAGGGACACTCCAGCGTGGGCCCACGAGCAGTACTTC. This sequence encodes CASSRDTPAWAHEQYF. V gene TRBV6-1 combines with J gene TRBJ2-7; a possible D gene is TRBD1 (6 bases). The V gene lost 5 bases and the J gene lost 5 bases, with 22 bases spanning the gap. The CDR3 spans 16 residues. The germline V gene has CDR1 MNHNS and CDR2 SASEGT.

J is TRBJ1-1 and V is TRBV29-1, with 8 bases lining up with TRBD1. Germline V gene sequence: CDR1 SQVTM, CDR2 ANQGSEA. J was trimmed by 5 bases and V by 4 bases; bases with no gene match: 6. The CDR3 loop spans 13 amino acids. The CDR3 DNA sequence: TGCAGCGTTGGGACAGGGATGGGGACTGAAGCTTTCTTT. Residues: CSVGTGMGTEAFF.

This clonotype has a count of ten or more. The chain carries TRBV20-1 and TRBJ1-4, with a weak D call TRBD1 (5 bases). The germline gives CDR1 DFQATT, CDR2 SNEGSKA (reference sequence). Between the trimmed V and J ends, which lost 2 bases and 7 bases, there was a span of 14 bases. CDR3 length equals 14 residues. The CDR3 here is CSARHTRDFEKLFF. The CDR3 DNA sequence: TGCAGTGCTAGACATACCCGGGACTTTGAAAAACTGTTTTTT.